This entry is about one T cell receptor (beta chain). This entry belongs to a study of control samples from healthy donors and cancer patients. Here immunoSEQ multiplex PCR was the method, and the copy in TCRdb shows in-frame clones only, minus some. The sample carries 100,000 to 150,000 clones, less than 95% recorded once. Trimming stripped 10 bases from V and 0 bases from J, with 20 bases between. Germline values: CDR1 SGHRS, CDR2 YFSETQ. The CDR3 is made up of 17 amino acids. The sequencing sample was made of blood. This chain links TRBV5-1 with TRBJ1-6; D perhaps matches TRBD1 (5 bases). The source is a man in his late teens or twenties in good health. This CDR3 is CAGERGRLSSYNSPLHF. In nucleotides, the CDR3 is TGCGCCGGCGAGAGGGGAAGGCTAAGCTCCTATAATTCACCCCTCCACTTT.